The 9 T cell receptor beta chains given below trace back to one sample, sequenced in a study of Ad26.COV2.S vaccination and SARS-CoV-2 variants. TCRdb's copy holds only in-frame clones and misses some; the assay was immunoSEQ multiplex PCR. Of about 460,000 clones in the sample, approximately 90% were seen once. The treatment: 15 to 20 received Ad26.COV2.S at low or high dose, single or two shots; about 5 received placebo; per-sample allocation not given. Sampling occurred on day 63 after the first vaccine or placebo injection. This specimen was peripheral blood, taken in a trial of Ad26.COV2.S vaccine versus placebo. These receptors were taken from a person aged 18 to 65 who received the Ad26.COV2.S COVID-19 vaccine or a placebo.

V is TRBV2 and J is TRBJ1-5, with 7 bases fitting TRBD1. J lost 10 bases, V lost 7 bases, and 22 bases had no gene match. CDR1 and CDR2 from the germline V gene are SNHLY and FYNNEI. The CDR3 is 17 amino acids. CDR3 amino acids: CASKTSTGNNRWGPQHF. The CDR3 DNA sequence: TGTGCCAGCAAGACCTCGACAGGGAATAATCGGTGGGGCCCCCAGCATTTT.

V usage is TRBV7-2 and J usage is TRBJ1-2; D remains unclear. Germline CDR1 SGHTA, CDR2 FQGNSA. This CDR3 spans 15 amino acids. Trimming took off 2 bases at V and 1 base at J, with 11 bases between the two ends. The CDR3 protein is CASSLLGKRNYGYTF. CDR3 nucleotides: TGTGCCAGCAGCTTATTGGGGAAGCGTAACTATGGCTACACCTTC.

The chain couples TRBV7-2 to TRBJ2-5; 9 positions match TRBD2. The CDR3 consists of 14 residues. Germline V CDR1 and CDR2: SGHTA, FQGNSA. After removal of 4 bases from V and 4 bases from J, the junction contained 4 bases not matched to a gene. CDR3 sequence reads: CASSSPTSGETQYF. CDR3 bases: TGTGCCAGCAGCTCACCGACTAGCGGAGAGACCCAGTACTTC.

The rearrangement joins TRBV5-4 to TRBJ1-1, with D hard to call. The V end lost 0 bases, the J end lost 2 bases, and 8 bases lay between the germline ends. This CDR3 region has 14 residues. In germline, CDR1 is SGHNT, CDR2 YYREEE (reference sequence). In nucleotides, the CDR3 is TGTGCCAGCAGCTTGGCCTTACAAAACACTGAAGCTTTCTTT. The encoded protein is CASSLALQNTEAFF.

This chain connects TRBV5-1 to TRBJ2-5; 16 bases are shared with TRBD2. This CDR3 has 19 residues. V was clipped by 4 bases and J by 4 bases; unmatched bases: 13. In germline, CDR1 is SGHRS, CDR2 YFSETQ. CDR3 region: CASSPTGTSGRALGETQYF. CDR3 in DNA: TGCGCCAGCAGCCCGACCGGGACTAGCGGGAGGGCCCTGGGAGAGACCCAGTACTTC.

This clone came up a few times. CDR3 amino acids: CASIQVSGELFF. The CDR3, as DNA: TGTGCCAGCATACAGGTCTCCGGGGAGCTGTTTTTT. The chain is built from TRBV2 and TRBJ2-2; D might be TRBD1 (5 bases). Trimming pared 7 bases from V and 6 bases from J, leaving 9 bases between. This CDR3 is built from 12 residues. The germline CDR1 and CDR2 sequences are SNHLY and FYNNEI.

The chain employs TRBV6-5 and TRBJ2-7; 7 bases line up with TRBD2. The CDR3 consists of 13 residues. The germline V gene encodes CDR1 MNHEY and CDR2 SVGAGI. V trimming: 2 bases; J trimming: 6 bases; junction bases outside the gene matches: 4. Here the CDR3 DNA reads TGTGCCAGCAGTTACAAGCGGGGTCGCGAGCAGTACTTC. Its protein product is CASSYKRGREQYF.

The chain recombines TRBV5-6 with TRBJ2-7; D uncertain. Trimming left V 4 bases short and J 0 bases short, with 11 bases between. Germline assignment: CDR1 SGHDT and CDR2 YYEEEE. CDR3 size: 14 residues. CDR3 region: CASSVGWGSYEQYF. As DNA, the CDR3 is TGTGCCAGCAGCGTGGGATGGGGCTCCTACGAGCAGTACTTC.

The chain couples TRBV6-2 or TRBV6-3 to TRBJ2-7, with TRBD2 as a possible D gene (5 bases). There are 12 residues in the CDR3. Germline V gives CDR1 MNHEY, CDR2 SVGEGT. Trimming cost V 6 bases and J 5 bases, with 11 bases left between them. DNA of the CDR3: TGTGCCAGCAGCCAGACGACTAACGAGCAGTACTTC. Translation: CASSQTTNEQYF.